This T cell receptor (beta chain) is drawn from a study of regulatory T cells in long-lasting Graves disease. Looking at the study overall: Positive TSH receptor antibodies alongside over 5 years of antithyroid drugs were what marked Graves' disease as persistent. Study-wide points: Fewer public clonotypes were shared by new patients (roughly 910) than by persistent patients (about 2,500).

To note about this clonotype: Its antigen is not identified.

Time point in this sample: persistent/refractory GD, antithyroid drugs over 5 years with positive TRAb. PBMCs were the source of the RNA used for TCR sequencing. Germline assignment: CDR1 SGHRS and CDR2 YFSETQ. V gave up 4 bases and J gave up 5 bases; unmatched junction bases: 3. The CDR3 sequence is 13 residues long. Arm-PCR with iRepertoire HTBI primers amplified the CDR3 regions for these TCR beta libraries. TCRdb itself ran the multiplex PCR reads through MiXCR, one entry per CDR3 protein. The profile shows some 440,000 distinct CDR3 sequences, less than 25% of them singletons. This material consisted of peripheral blood mononuclear cells (PBMCs), taken when the disease was refractory, from a patient treated with antithyroid drugs. This TCR derives from a female donor with Graves disease. The V and J genes are TRBV5-1 and TRBJ1-2, with 9 bases fitting TRBD1. The CDR3 sequence is CASSMDRGYGYTF. CDR3 DNA: TGCGCCAGCAGCATGGACAGGGGTTATGGCTACACCTTC.